The 28 T cell receptor beta chains reported below all come from one sample, sequenced in a study of T-cell memory formation after mild COVID-19. TCRdb reprocessed the 5' RACE reads with MiXCR, giving one entry per CDR3 protein. The sample includes some 130,000 distinct CDR3 sequences, about 18% of them seen just once. Sequencing used PBMCs or a T cell subset sorted from them (not recorded which). These receptors were taken from a man aged 18 to 35 who had mild COVID-19 (a few samples of this study predate the infection). Cell type and time point are not known.

The J gene is TRBJ1-5, the V gene TRBV19; no firm D call. Trimming took off 10 bases at V and 1 base at J, with 11 bases between the two ends. This CDR3 is 13 amino acids long. Germline loops: CDR1 LNHDA, CDR2 SQIVND (reference sequence). The CDR3: CATNRGSNQPQHF. DNA of the CDR3: TGTGCCACTAACCGAGGGAGCAATCAGCCCCAGCATTTT. Variable domain in full (rest from reference TRBV19 and TRBJ1-5): DGGITQSPKYLFRKEGQNVTLSCEQNLNHDAMYWYRQDPGQGLRLIYYSQIVNDFQKGDIAEGYSVSREKKESFPLTVTSAQKNPTAFYLCATNRGSNQPQHFGDGTRLSIL.

The J gene is TRBJ2-5, the V gene TRBV29-1, with a tentative D call TRBD2 (5 bases). This CDR3 has 13 amino acids. Looked up from germline, CDR1 is SQVTM and CDR2 is ANQGSEA. V lost 7 bases and J lost 2, with 14 bases in between. The CDR3 reads CSAARGNQETQYF. CDR3 sequence (DNA): TGCAGCGCCGCTCGAGGGAATCAAGAGACCCAGTACTTC.

This chain links TRBV3-1 with TRBJ2-4, with D possibly being TRBD1 (6 bases). V lost 3 bases to trimming and J lost 4 bases, with 7 bases between them. The germline CDR1 and CDR2 sequences are LGHDT and YNNKEL (reference sequence). The CDR3 consists of 13 residues. The CDR3, as DNA: TGTGCCAGCAGCCACGGACAGAAAAACATTCAGTACTTC. It is translated as CASSHGQKNIQYF.

A few counts support this clonotype. The rearrangement joins TRBV24-1 to TRBJ2-1; unclear D gene. The length of the CDR3 is 14 residues. The germline V and J ends were trimmed by 5 bases and 12 bases, with 19 bases remaining between them. Germline assignment: CDR1 KGHDR and CDR2 SFDVKD. CDR3 region: CATSAAGSPNGQFF. CDR3 bases: TGTGCCACCAGTGCGGCAGGTAGTCCCAACGGGCAGTTCTTC.

This clonotype was recorded only once. A much larger clone lies a single base off, so this may be a read error. DNA for the CDR3: TGTGCCAGCTGCAGCTCTGGGGCCAACGTCCTGACTTTC. Its protein is CASCSSGANVLTF. The rearrangement uses TRBV2 and TRBJ2-6; D is unclear. CDR1 and CDR2 from the germline V gene are SNHLY and FYNNEI. The CDR3 is made up of 13 amino acids. Trimming removed 8 bases at V and 0 bases at J, with 5 bases between.

The table lists this clonotype with many counts. One end of the junction does not line up with germline, which may come from a read error. This chain uses TRBV6-5 with TRBJ1-1; maybe TRBD1 (5 bases). This CDR3 has 14 amino acids. Germline CDR1 MNHEY, CDR2 SVGAGI. The CDR3 reads CASSSPGVKTEAFF. CDR3 nucleotides: TGTGCCAGCAGTTCCCCGGGGGTGAAGACTGAAGCTTTCTTT.

The gene calls are TRBV29-1 and TRBJ2-3; perhaps D is TRBD1 or TRBD2 (5 bases each). This CDR3 is 11 amino acids long. The V gene lost 6 bases and the J gene lost 2 bases, with 6 bases spanning the gap. Germline CDR1 reads SQVTM; CDR2 reads ANQGSEA. CDR3 coding DNA: TGCAGCGTGGGACCCACAGATACGCAGTATTTT. Amino acids: CSVGPTDTQYF.

The table lists this clonotype with a few counts. This rearrangement joins TRBV7-3 to TRBJ2-2, with 9 bases aligning to TRBD2. After removal of 5 bases from V and 7 bases from J, the junction contained 5 bases not matched to a gene. The CDR3 runs 14 residues. The germline gives CDR1 SGHTA, CDR2 FQGTGA. The CDR3 nucleotides are TGTGCCAGCAGCCCGGGGACTAGCTACGGGGAGCTGTTTTTT. This encodes CASSPGTSYGELFF.

This clonotype has ten or more counts. The chain joins TRBV3-1 to TRBJ2-5; D unclear. Per germline, CDR1 LGHDT and CDR2 YNNKEL (reference sequence). The CDR3 has 12 residues. V dropped 3 bases and J dropped 7 bases, with 9 bases sitting between them. The CDR3 nucleotides are TGTGCCAGCAGCCACGAGTCGAGGACCCAGTACTTC. It is translated as CASSHESRTQYF.

The table lists this clonotype with a few counts. CDR3 bases: TGTGCCAGCAGCTTCTCGTGGAACACCATATATTTT. Amino acids: CASSFSWNTIYF. The chain combines TRBV12-3 or TRBV12-4 with TRBJ1-3, with D unclear. With 6 bases removed from V and 7 bases from J, the gap between germline ends came to 10 bases. The CDR3 is made up of 12 amino acids.

This clonotype turned up a few times. This rearrangement joins TRBV28 to TRBJ2-5; 11 bases are a match to TRBD1. Germline loops: CDR1 MDHEN, CDR2 SYDVKM. The CDR3 totals 16 residues. V trimming: 4 bases; J trimming: 4 bases; junction bases outside the gene matches: 8. CDR3 bases: TGTGCCAGCAGTTCTCCGGGGACAGGGGGTTTAGAGACCCAGTACTTC. Protein product: CASSSPGTGGLETQYF. The variable domain in full, completed from reference TRBV28 and TRBJ2-5, reads DVKVTQSSRYLVKRTGEKVFLECVQDMDHENMFWYRQDPGLGLRLIYFSYDVKMKEKGDIPEGYSVSREKKERFSLILESASTNQTSMYLCASSSPGTGGLETQYFGPGTRLLVL.

There are a few counts of this clonotype. V gene TRBV6-2 or TRBV6-3 combines with J gene TRBJ2-5; 10 bases align to TRBD2. The CDR3 extends over 15 amino acids. Germline assignment: CDR1 MNHEY and CDR2 SVGEGT. J lost 4 bases, V lost 4 bases, and 6 bases had no gene match. The CDR3 DNA is TGTGCCAGCAGTTTCGCCTCTAGCGGGGGAGAGACCCAGTACTTC. This codes for CASSFASSGGETQYF.

This sequence joins TRBV7-9 and TRBJ2-3; possible D gene TRBD2, 6 bases. Germline V gives CDR1 SEHNR, CDR2 FQNEAQ (reference sequence). The CDR3 has 15 residues. Trimming shortened V by 0 bases and J by 2 bases, and 9 bases separated the two germline ends. CDR3 protein: CASSLARGYTDTQYF. DNA for the CDR3: TGTGCCAGCAGCTTAGCTCGGGGGTACACAGATACGCAGTATTTT. Combining the CDR3 with reference TRBV7-9 and TRBJ2-3 gives the whole variable domain DTGVSQNPRHKITKRGQNVTFRCDPISEHNRLYWYRQTLGQGPEFLTYFQNEAQLEKSRLLSDRFSAERPKGSFSTLEIQRTEQGDSAMYLCASSLARGYTDTQYFGPGTRLTVL.

This clonotype turned up a few times. The chain combines TRBV27 with TRBJ2-1; no definite D call. Per the germline V gene, CDR1 is MNHEY and CDR2 is SMNVEV (reference sequence). V was clipped by 6 bases and J by 4 bases, with 10 bases between them. The CDR3 has 13 amino acids. The CDR3 coding sequence is TGTGCCAGCAGCAGAAGGGTGTACAATGAGCAGTTCTTC. This gives the protein CASSRRVYNEQFF.

This sequence joins TRBV2 and TRBJ2-7; no clear D gene. V lost 4 bases and J 3 bases, leaving 10 bases between the germline ends. The germline gives CDR1 SNHLY, CDR2 FYNNEI. The CDR3 runs 13 residues. Written as DNA, the CDR3 is TGTGCCAGCAGTGGGCCTTTTGGCTACGAGCAGTACGTC. Protein sequence: CASSGPFGYEQYV.

There are a few counts of this clonotype. The rearrangement links TRBV7-9 to TRBJ1-1; D remains unclear. This CDR3 region has 10 residues. Germline CDR1 SEHNR, CDR2 FQNEAQ (reference sequence). Trimming cost V 5 bases and J 7 bases, with 5 bases left between them. The CDR3 DNA reads as TGTGCCAGCAGCCTCTATGAAGCTTTCTTT. It translates to CASSLYEAFF.

J is TRBJ1-6 and V is TRBV12-3 or TRBV12-4, with D perhaps TRBD1 (5 bases). The CDR3 sequence is 16 residues long. The V gene lost 4 bases and the J gene lost 8 bases, with 18 bases spanning the gap. The CDR3 loop is CASSSPAGVRDSPLHF. The CDR3 DNA is TGTGCCAGCAGTTCTCCGGCGGGGGTGAGGGATTCACCCCTCCACTTT.

V gene TRBV7-3 combines with J gene TRBJ2-1, with D possibly being TRBD2 (5 bases). This CDR3 has 17 amino acids. Germline assignment: CDR1 SGHTA and CDR2 FQGTGA. Deletions cut 5 bases from V and 4 bases from J, with 21 bases between. The CDR3, as DNA: TGTGCCAGCAGCCCCCACGGAGCCCGGGGAGAGTACAATGAGCAGTTCTTC. Translating it yields CASSPHGARGEYNEQFF.

This clonotype showed up just a few times. V and J are TRBV29-1 and TRBJ2-7, with 7 positions matching TRBD1. V trimming: 8 bases; J trimming: 6 bases; junction bases outside the gene matches: 13. The CDR3 totals 13 residues. CDR1 and CDR2 from the germline V gene are SQVTM and ANQGSEA. CDR3: CSYRGRRTAEQYF. The CDR3 nucleotides read TGCAGCTACAGGGGCAGACGCACCGCCGAGCAGTACTTC.

In this sample, this clonotype turned up many times. The chain recombines TRBV12-3 or TRBV12-4 with TRBJ2-1; D is uncertain. The CDR3 contains 13 residues. Trimming took off 4 bases at V and 0 bases at J, with 4 bases between the two ends. CDR3 region: CASSSDSYNEQFF. As DNA, the CDR3 is TGTGCCAGCAGTTCGGACTCCTACAATGAGCAGTTCTTC.

The V gene is TRBV4-1, the J gene TRBJ2-1; TRBD2 aligns across 7 bases. Germline assignment: CDR1 MGHRA and CDR2 YSYEKL. The CDR3 runs 16 residues. Trimming cost V 1 base and J 2 bases; bases outside gene matches: 5. CDR3 residues: CASSQVGLAAYNEQFF. DNA of the CDR3: TGCGCCAGCAGCCAAGTTGGGCTAGCGGCCTACAATGAGCAGTTCTTC.

A few counts support this clonotype. The rearrangement uses TRBV14 and TRBJ2-1, with a tentative D call TRBD1 (6 bases). V dropped 0 bases and J dropped 7 bases, with 10 bases sitting between them. This CDR3 spans 14 amino acids. Per germline, CDR1 SGHDN and CDR2 FVKESK. CDR3 nucleotide sequence: TGTGCCAGCAGCCAAGATCCCAGGGGAAATGAGCAGTTCTTC. As protein: CASSQDPRGNEQFF.

The chain joins TRBV29-1 to TRBJ2-1; 13 nucleotides align to TRBD2. The CDR3 is 18 residues long. The junction had 12 bases not matched to a gene; V was cut back by 7 bases and J by 0 bases. Germline assignment: CDR1 SQVTM and CDR2 ANQGSEA. In nucleotides, the CDR3 is TGCAGCGCTGCCGGGACTAGCGGGGCTCTTAGCTCCTACAATGAGCAGTTCTTC. Encoded protein: CSAAGTSGALSSYNEQFF.

This clonotype has more than one count but fewer than ten. In DNA form, the CDR3 reads TGTGCCAGCAGTTTGGGCACATCCTACGAGCAGTACGTC. As protein: CASSLGTSYEQYV. The chain is built from TRBV12-3 or TRBV12-4 and TRBJ2-7; no clear D. The CDR3 length is 13 residues. V lost 3 bases and J 1 base, leaving 7 bases between the germline ends.

Turning to this clonotype: One junction end disagrees with the germline gene, perhaps due to a read error. The chain combines TRBV7-2 with TRBJ1-1, with a tentative D call TRBD1 (6 bases). Germline assignment: CDR1 SGHTA and CDR2 FQGNSA. This CDR3 comprises 14 residues. The DNA of the CDR3 is TGTTCCAGCAGCTCTACCGGGACAAGCACTGAAGCTTTCTTT. This encodes CSSSSTGTSTEAFF.

J is TRBJ2-2 and V is TRBV12-3 or TRBV12-4; D remains unclear. V was cut by 6 bases and J by 11 bases, with 13 bases left in between. The CDR3 runs 12 residues. DNA for the CDR3: TGTGCCAGCAGCCCCGTCAGTAGAGAGCTGTTTTTT. This translates into CASSPVSRELFF.

This clonotype was observed a few times. The rearrangement uses TRBV12-3 or TRBV12-4 and TRBJ2-6, with D possibly TRBD2 on 6 matching bases. V lost 7 bases to trimming and J lost 0 bases, with 22 bases between them. This CDR3 has 19 residues. The CDR3 DNA reads as TGTGCCAGCAACTTCTTTGGGGGAGGTGGTCCCTCTGGGGCCAACGTCCTGACTTTC. This encodes CASNFFGGGGPSGANVLTF.

This clonotype was seen more than once but under ten times. The rearrangement links TRBV7-2 to TRBJ2-1; D not certain. This CDR3 is built from 13 residues. Trimming removed 6 bases at V and 3 bases at J, with 9 bases between. Germline V lookup: CDR1 SGHTA, CDR2 FQGNSA. The CDR3 sequence: CASSLTNYNEQFF. The CDR3 DNA reads as TGTGCCAGCAGTTTGACGAACTACAATGAGCAGTTCTTC.